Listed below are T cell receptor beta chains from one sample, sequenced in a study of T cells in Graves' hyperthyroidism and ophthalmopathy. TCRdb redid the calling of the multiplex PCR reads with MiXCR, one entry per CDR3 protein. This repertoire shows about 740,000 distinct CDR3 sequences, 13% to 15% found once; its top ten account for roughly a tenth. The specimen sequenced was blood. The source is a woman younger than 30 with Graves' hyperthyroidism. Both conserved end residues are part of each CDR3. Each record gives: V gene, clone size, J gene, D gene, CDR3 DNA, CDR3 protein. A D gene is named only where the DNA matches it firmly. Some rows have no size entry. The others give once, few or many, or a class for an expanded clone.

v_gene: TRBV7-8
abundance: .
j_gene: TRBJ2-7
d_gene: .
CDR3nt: TGTGCCAGCAGCCACGAGGGGGAGAGGTACGAGCAGTACTTC
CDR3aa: CASSHEGERYEQYF

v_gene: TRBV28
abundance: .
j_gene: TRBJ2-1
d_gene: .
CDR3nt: TGTGCCAGCACCTGTTGGGGAGATCGGGATGAGCAGTTCTTC
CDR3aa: CASTCWGDRDEQFF

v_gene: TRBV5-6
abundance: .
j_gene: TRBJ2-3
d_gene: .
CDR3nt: TGTGCCAGCAGCCCACCTCTAGCTCCCACAGATACGCAGTATTTT
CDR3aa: CASSPPLAPTDTQYF

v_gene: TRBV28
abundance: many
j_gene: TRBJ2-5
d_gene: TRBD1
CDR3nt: TGTGCCAGCAGTTACGGAAATAGGGACAGAGCCGAAGAGACCCAGTACTTC
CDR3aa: CASSYGNRDRAEETQYF

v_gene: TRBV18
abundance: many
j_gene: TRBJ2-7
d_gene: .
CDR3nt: TGTGCCAGCTCCCGCCCACAGGTGCCAAGCTCCTACGAGCAGTACTTC
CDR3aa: CASSRPQVPSSYEQYF

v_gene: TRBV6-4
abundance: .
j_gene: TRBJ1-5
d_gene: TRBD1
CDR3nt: TGTGCCAGCCTACGGTGGACAGACAGGGGGATTTTGCAGCCCCAGCATTTT
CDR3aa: CASLRWTDRGILQPQHF

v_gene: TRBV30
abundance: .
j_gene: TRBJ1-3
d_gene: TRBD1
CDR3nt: TGTGCCTGGGGAGGCACCGGGACAGGGGTAACCATATATTTT
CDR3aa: CAWGGTGTGVTIYF

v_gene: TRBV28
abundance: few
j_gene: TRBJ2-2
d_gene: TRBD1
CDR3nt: TGTGCCAGCAGTCTGTCGGGACAGGGTTACACCGGGGAGCTGTTTTTT
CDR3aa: CASSLSGQGYTGELFF

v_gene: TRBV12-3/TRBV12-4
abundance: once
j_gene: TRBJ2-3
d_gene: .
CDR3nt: TGTGCCAGCAGTTTAGCGGGACATTCAGATACGCAGTATTTT
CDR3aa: CASSLAGHSDTQYF

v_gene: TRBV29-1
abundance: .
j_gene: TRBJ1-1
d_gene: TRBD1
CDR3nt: TGCAGCGCAGCGACAGGGCTGAACACTGAAGCTTTCTTT
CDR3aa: CSAATGLNTEAFF

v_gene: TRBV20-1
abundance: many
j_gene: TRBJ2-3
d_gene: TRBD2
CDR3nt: TGCAGTGCTAGAGACCTGGGCGGGAGTCCAGATACGCAGTATTTT
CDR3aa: CSARDLGGSPDTQYF

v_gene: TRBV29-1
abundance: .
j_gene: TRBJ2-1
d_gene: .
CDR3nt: TGCAGCGTATCGACAGGATATAATGAGCAGTTCTTC
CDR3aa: CSVSTGYNEQFF

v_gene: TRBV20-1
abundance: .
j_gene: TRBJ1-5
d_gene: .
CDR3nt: TGCAGTGCTATGGATGAGACAGGAGCCTATAGCAATCAGCCCCAGCATTTT
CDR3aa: CSAMDETGAYSNQPQHF

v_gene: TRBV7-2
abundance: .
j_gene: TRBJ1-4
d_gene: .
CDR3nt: TGTGCCAGCAGCTTAAACAGAAAACTGTTTTTT
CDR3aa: CASSLNRKLFF

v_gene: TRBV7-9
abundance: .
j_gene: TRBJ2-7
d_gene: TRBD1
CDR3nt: TGTGCCAGCAGCCACGGACAGGGGGCTCTCTACGAGCAGTACTTC
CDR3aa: CASSHGQGALYEQYF

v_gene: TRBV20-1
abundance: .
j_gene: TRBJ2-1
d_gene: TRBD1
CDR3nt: TGCAGTGCTTACGGGCCCGGGACAGGGGGTGGTTATGAGCAGTTCTTC
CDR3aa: CSAYGPGTGGGYEQFF

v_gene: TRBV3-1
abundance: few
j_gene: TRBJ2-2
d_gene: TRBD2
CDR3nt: TGTGCCAGCAGCCAAGCGGGAGCGGGAGGGAGGACCGGGGAGCTGTTTTTT
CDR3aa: CASSQAGAGGRTGELFF

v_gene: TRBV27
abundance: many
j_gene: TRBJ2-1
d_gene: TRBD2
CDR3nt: TGTGCCAGCAGTTCAATACCGGGACTAGCGGGAAATGAGCAGTTCTTC
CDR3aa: CASSSIPGLAGNEQFF

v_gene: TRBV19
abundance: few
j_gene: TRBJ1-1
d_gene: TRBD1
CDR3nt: TGTGCCAGTATGGGGACAGGGGGATGGAACACTGAAGCTTTCTTT
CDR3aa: CASMGTGGWNTEAFF

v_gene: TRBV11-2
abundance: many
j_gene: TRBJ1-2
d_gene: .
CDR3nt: TGTGCCAGCAGCTTAGATTTCGCTGCGGGGGCGATGTATGGCTACACCTTC
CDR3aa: CASSLDFAAGAMYGYTF

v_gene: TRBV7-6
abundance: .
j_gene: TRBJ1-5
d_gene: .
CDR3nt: TGTGCCAGCAGCTCAGCGTTGGATCAGCCCCAGCATTTT
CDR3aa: CASSSALDQPQHF

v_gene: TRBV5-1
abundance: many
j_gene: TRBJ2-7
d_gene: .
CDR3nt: TGCGCCAGCAGCCTACAACCGACAGGAGGGAACGAGCAGTACTTC
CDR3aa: CASSLQPTGGNEQYF

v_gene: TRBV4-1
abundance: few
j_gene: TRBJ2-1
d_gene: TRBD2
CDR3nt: TGCGCCAGCAGCCAAGTGGCTAGCGGGGCCGAGCAGTTCTTC
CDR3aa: CASSQVASGAEQFF

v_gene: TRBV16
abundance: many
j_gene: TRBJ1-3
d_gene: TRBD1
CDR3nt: TGTGCCAGCAGCCAAGGAGGGACAGGGAGAAACACCATATATTTT
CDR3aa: CASSQGGTGRNTIYF

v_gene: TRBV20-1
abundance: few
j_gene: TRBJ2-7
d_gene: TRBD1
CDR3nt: TGCAGTGCCCGGAACCACAGGGGCGGGTACGAGCAGTACTTC
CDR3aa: CSARNHRGGYEQYF

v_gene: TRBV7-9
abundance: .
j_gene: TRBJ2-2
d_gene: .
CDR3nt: TGTGCCAGCAGCCGGACAGGGCGCGGGAGCCCCCATTTTGGCCGATCCCGGGAGCTGTTTTTT
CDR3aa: CASSRTGRGSPHFGRSRELFF

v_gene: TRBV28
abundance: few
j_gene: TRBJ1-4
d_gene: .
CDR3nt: TGTGCCAGCAGTTCCCGACAAGGAGAAGAAAAACTGTTTTTT
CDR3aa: CASSSRQGEEKLFF

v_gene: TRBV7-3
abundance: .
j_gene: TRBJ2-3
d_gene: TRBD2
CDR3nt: TGTGCCAGCAGCCAGAGGAGGGGTTATCTAGCGGGCATGGAAAGCACAGATACGCAGTATTTT
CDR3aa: CASSQRRGYLAGMESTDTQYF

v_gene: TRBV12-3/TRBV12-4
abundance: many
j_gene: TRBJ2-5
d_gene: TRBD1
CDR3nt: TGTGCCAGCAGTTCGGGACAGGGTGAAGAGACCCAGTACTTC
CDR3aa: CASSSGQGEETQYF

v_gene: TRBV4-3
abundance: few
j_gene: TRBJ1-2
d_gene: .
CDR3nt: TGCGCCAGCAGCCAAAGGACAACCTATGGCTACACCTTC
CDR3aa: CASSQRTTYGYTF

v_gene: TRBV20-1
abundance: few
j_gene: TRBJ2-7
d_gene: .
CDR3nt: TGCAGTGCTAGAGACAGGGGTCGTCCCGAGCAGTACTTC
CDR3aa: CSARDRGRPEQYF

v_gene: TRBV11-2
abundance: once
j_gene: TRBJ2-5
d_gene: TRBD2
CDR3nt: TGTGCCAGCAGCCCGACTAGCGGGAACCAAGAGACCCAGTACTTC
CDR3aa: CASSPTSGNQETQYF

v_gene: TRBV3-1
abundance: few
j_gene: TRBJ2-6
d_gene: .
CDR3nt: TGTGCCAGCAGCCGGGCGGGACAGACTTTCTCTGGGGCCAACGTCCTGACTTTC
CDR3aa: CASSRAGQTFSGANVLTF

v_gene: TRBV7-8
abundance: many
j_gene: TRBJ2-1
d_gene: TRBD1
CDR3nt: TGTGCCAGCAGCTTGGCTCCGGGACAGGGCAGGAATGAGCAGTTCTTC
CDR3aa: CASSLAPGQGRNEQFF

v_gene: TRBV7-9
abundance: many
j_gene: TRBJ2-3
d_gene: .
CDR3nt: TGTGCCAGCAGCCCAAAAGAAGTGGCGGGGGCAAGCACAGATACGCAGTATTTT
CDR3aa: CASSPKEVAGASTDTQYF

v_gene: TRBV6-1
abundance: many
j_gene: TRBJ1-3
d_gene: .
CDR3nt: TGTGCCAGCAGTGAAGTTCGAGGGCCCTCGGAAGACCGAAACACCATATATTTT
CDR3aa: CASSEVRGPSEDRNTIYF

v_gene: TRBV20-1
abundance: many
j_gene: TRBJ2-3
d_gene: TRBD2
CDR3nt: TGCAGTGCTACGCTAGCGGGAGCAGATACGCAGTATTTT
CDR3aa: CSATLAGADTQYF